The sequence of this T cell receptor (beta chain) was determined in a study of tumor-infiltrating lymphocytes in primary liver carcinoma. CDR1 and CDR2 (germline): SGHDT, YYEEEE. The CDR3 extends over 13 amino acids. Trimming left V 0 bases short and J 3 bases short, with 4 bases between. The sample holds many counts of this clonotype. Scientists recovered RNA and DNA together from roughly 20-30 mg of unsorted bulk tissue. Constant-region priming of approximately 500 ng total RNA yielded TCR beta cDNA. Libraries covering TCR beta were generated through three nested multiplex PCR rounds (using a slightly modified ARM-PCR). A C-beta reverse primer was combined with TRBV1-TRBV30 forward primers in the first two PCR rounds, and each round had approximately 9 cycles. From the multiplex PCR reads, TCRdb called clonotypes with MiXCR, one entry per CDR3 protein. Of under 110,000 distinct CDR3 sequences in the sample, about two thirds were seen once.

The V call is TRBV5-6, the J call TRBJ2-4; no clear D. Source material: liver tumor tissue from sampling region 2. This sample's subset: tumor region T2, inferior pole. This receptor was identified in a woman aged 55-70 years with primary liver carcinoma and hepatitis B virus infection. CDR3 nucleotide sequence: TGTGCCAGCAGCTTGGGTGGCAAAAACATTCAGTACTTC. Protein sequence: CASSLGGKNIQYF.